This TCR beta chain comes out of a study of Ad26.COV2.S vaccination and SARS-CoV-2 variants. This table comes from immunoSEQ multiplex PCR, and its TCRdb copy is limited to in-frame clones, with some not included. Of 440,000 or so clones in the sample, roughly 87% are singletons; the top ten hold around 4.5%. CDR1 and CDR2 from the germline V gene are MNHEY and SMNVEV (reference sequence). Between the trimmed V and J ends, which lost 10 bases and 4 bases, there was a span of 22 bases. CDR3 length: 15 residues. As to treatment: around 19 received Ad26.COV2.S at low or high dose, single or two shots; roughly five received placebo; per-sample allocation not given. Following the first vaccine or placebo injection, samples were taken on day 63.

This TCR derives from a person between 18 and 59 years old who received the Ad26.COV2.S COVID-19 vaccine or a placebo. The V gene is TRBV27, the J gene TRBJ2-5; tentative D call: TRBD1 (6 bases). This specimen consisted of peripheral blood, obtained in a trial of Ad26.COV2.S vaccine versus placebo. Written as DNA, the CDR3 is TGTGCCAAGGATAGTTCCAGGCGCAGGGGAGAGACCCAGTACTTC. Its translation is CAKDSSRRRGETQYF.